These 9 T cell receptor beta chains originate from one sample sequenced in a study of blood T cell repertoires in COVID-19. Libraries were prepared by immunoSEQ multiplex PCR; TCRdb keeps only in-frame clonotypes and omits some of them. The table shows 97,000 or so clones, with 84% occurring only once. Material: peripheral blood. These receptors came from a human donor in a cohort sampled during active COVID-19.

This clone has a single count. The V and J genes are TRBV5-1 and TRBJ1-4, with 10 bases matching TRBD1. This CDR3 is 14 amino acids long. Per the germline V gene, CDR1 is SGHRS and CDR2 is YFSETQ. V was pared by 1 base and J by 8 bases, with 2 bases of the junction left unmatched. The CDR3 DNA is TGCGCCAGCAGCTTGATGGGACAGGGGGAAAAACTGTTTTTT. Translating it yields CASSLMGQGEKLFF.

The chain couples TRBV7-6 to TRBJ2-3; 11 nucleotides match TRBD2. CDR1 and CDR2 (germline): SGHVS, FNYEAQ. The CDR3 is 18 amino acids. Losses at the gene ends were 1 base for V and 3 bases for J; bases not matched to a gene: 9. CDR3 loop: CASSLGLAGGRETDTQYF. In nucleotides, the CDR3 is TGTGCCAGCAGCTTAGGATTAGCGGGGGGGCGTGAAACAGATACGCAGTATTTT.

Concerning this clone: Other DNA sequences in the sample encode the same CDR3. The CDR3 DNA reads as TGTGCCAGCAGACAGGGCACAGATACGCAGTATTTT. It specifies CASRQGTDTQYF. The chain joins TRBV2 to TRBJ2-3, with a possible D match to TRBD1 (5 bases). The length of the CDR3 is 12 residues. Germline V gene lookup returns CDR1 SNHLY and CDR2 FYNNEI. Trimming took 6 bases from V and 1 from J, leaving 5 bases between them.

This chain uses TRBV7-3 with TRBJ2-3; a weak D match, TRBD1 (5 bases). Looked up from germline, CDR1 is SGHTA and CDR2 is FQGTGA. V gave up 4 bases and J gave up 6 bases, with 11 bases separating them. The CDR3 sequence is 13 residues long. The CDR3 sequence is CASSSLGRDTQYF. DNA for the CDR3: TGTGCCAGCAGCTCATTGGGGCGTGATACGCAGTATTTT.

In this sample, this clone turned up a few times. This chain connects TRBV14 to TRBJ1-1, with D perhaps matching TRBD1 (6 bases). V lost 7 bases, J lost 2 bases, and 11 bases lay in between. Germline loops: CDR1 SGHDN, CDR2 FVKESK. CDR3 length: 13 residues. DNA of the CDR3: TGTGCCAGCAACCAGGACAGAAACACTGAAGCTTTCTTT. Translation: CASNQDRNTEAFF.

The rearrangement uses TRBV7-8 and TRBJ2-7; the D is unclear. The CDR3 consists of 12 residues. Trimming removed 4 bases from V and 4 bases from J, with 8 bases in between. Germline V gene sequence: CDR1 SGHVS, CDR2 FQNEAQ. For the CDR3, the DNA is TGTGCCAGCAGCTCTACTATGTACGAGCAGTACTTC. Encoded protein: CASSSTMYEQYF.

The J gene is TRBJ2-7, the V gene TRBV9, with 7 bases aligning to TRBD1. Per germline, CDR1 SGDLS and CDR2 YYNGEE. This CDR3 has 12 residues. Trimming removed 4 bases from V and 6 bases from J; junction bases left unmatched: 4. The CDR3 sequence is CASSPWTGEQYF. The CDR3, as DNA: TGTGCCAGCAGCCCATGGACAGGCGAGCAGTACTTC.

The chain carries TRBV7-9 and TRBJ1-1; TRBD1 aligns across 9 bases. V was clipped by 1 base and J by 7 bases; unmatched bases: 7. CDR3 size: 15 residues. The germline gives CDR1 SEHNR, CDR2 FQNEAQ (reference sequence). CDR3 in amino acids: CASSLVGGQGIEAFF. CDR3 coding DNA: TGTGCCAGCAGCTTAGTGGGAGGACAGGGGATTGAAGCTTTCTTT.

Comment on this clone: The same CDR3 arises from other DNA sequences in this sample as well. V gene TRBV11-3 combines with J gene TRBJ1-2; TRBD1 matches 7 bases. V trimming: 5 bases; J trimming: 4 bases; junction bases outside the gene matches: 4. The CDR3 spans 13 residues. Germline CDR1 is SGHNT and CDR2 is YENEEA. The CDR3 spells CASSPGDSYGYTF. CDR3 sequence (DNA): TGTGCCAGCAGCCCGGGGGACAGCTATGGCTACACCTTC.